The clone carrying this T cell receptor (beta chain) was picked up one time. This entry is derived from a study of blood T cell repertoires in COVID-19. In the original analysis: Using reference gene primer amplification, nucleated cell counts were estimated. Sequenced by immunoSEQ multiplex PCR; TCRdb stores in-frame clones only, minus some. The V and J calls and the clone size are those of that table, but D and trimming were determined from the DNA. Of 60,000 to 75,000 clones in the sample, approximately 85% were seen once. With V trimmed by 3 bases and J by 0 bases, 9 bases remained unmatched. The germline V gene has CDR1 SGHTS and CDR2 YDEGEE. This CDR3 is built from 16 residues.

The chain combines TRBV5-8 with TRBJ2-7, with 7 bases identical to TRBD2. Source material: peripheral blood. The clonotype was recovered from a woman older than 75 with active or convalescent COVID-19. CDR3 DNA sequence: TGTGCCAGCAGCTCTGGTTGGGGGGGGTCCTCCTACGAGCAGTACTTC. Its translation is CASSSGWGGSSYEQYF.